A single sample is the source of the 30 T cell receptor beta chains below, sequenced in a study of T cells in localized non-small cell lung cancer (dated by TCRdb to the early 2020s). Receptor amplification or capture employed the immunoSEQ multiplex PCR assay. TCRdb carries this immuneACCESS record with in-frame sequences only. Its versions omit some clonotypes, under half of them owing to an unresolved V gene in the studies checked, with the rest unexplained. The sample table records 20,000 to 25,000 clones; 70% to 90% of these occur just once. The ten largest clones take up more than 10% of the sample. The starting material was peripheral blood, obtained before any cancer treatment. These receptor sequences come from a male donor at least 60 years old with stage I lung adenocarcinoma.

J is TRBJ2-1 and V is TRBV19; TRBD1 matches at 9 bases. The germline CDR1 and CDR2 sequences are LNHDA and SQIVND (reference sequence). The CDR3 is made up of 16 amino acids. The V gene end was trimmed by 6 bases and the J gene end by 1 base; junction bases not matched to a gene: 7. CDR3 in amino acids: CASRQQGAGSYNEQFF. CDR3 DNA sequence: TGTGCCAGTAGACAACAGGGGGCCGGGTCCTACAATGAGCAGTTCTTC.

This clone was seen once. The chain employs TRBV9 and TRBJ1-2; TRBD1 might be the D (5 bases). V gave up 3 bases and J gave up 8 bases, with 17 bases separating them. Germline-derived CDR1 and CDR2 are SGDLS and YYNGEE. The CDR3 runs 14 residues. The CDR3 nucleotides read TGTGCCAGCAGCGCCCGGGACCCCCGGCTGGGCTACACCTTC. Its translation: CASSARDPRLGYTF.

V usage is TRBV11-1 and J usage is TRBJ2-5, with 7 bases fitting TRBD1. V gave up 6 bases and J gave up 5 bases; unmatched junction bases: 12. The CDR3 spans 15 residues. Germline lookup yields CDR1 SGHAT and CDR2 FQDESV (reference sequence). The CDR3 reads CASSHTTTGSETQYF. CDR3 in DNA: TGTGCCAGCAGTCATACCACGACAGGGTCGGAGACCCAGTACTTC.

For the CDR3, the DNA is TGTGCCAGTAGTTCAGGGCCAGTCGATAGCAATCAGCCCCAGCATTTT. This codes for CASSSGPVDSNQPQHF. The rearrangement joins TRBV19 to TRBJ1-5, with D perhaps TRBD1 (5 bases). The V end was cut by 5 bases, the J end by 0 bases, with 14 bases between. CDR3 length equals 16 residues. Germline V CDR1 and CDR2: LNHDA, SQIVND (reference sequence).

The genes are TRBV15 and TRBJ1-2; D is ambiguous. Germline assignment: CDR1 LNHNV and CDR2 YYDKDF (reference sequence). Trimming cost V 1 base and J 6 bases, with 15 bases left between them. The CDR3 is made up of 15 amino acids. This CDR3 is CATSRVSGDLNGYTF. Here the CDR3 DNA reads TGTGCCACCAGCAGAGTATCTGGGGATTTAAATGGCTACACCTTC.

The chain carries TRBV19 and TRBJ2-7; D tentatively fits TRBD1 or TRBD2 (6 bases each). The CDR3 totals 14 residues. The V gene's germline CDR1 is LNHDA and CDR2 SQIVND (reference sequence). V was clipped by 1 base and J by 3 bases, with 10 bases between them. This CDR3 is CASSIGGGGYEQYF. DNA of the CDR3: TGTGCCAGTAGTATAGGAGGGGGAGGCTACGAGCAGTACTTC.

The gene calls are TRBV7-8 and TRBJ1-2; D is perhaps TRBD1 (5 bases). V was trimmed by 3 bases and J by 4 bases, leaving 15 bases between them. The germline gives CDR1 SGHVS, CDR2 FQNEAQ. The CDR3 runs to 15 residues. DNA of the CDR3: TGTGCCAGCAGCTTGTTCCGGGACCGACCCTATGGCTACACCTTC. Translating it yields CASSLFRDRPYGYTF.

The chain uses TRBV27 and TRBJ1-5; perhaps TRBD1 as D (6 bases). Germline-derived CDR1 and CDR2 are MNHEY and SMNVEV (reference sequence). V lost 5 bases, J lost 0 bases, and 11 bases lay in between. CDR3 size: 15 residues. CDR3 sequence (DNA): TGTGCCAGCAGTATCAGGGGATATAGCAATCAGCCCCAGCATTTT. Translation gives CASSIRGYSNQPQHF.

The rearrangement uses TRBV6-5 and TRBJ2-1; the D is unclear. V gave up 2 bases and J gave up 0 bases, with 8 bases separating them. The germline CDR1 and CDR2 sequences are MNHEY and SVGAGI. The CDR3 consists of 15 residues. The CDR3: CASSYDSSSYNEQFF. The CDR3, as DNA: TGTGCCAGCAGTTACGACTCGAGCTCCTACAATGAGCAGTTCTTC.

The V gene is TRBV28, the J gene TRBJ1-2; 10 positions match TRBD1. There are 18 residues in the CDR3. Germline V CDR1 and CDR2: MDHEN, SYDVKM. Trimming cost V 5 bases and J 3 bases; bases outside gene matches: 15. The CDR3 bases are TGTGCCAGCAGTATTCGAGGACAGGGGGGACCTATATACTATGGCTACACCTTC. Its translation: CASSIRGQGGPIYYGYTF.

CDR3 sequence: CASAPWTSGSSYNEQFF. The CDR3 nucleotides are TGTGCCAGTGCACCTTGGACTAGCGGCAGCTCCTACAATGAGCAGTTCTTC. This chain links TRBV19 with TRBJ2-1; 10 bases map to TRBD2. CDR3 length: 17 residues. V trimming: 8 bases; J trimming: 0 bases; junction bases outside the gene matches: 10. Germline V CDR1 and CDR2: LNHDA, SQIVND (reference sequence).

The chain is built from TRBV25-1 and TRBJ2-6; D is unresolved. The germline gives CDR1 MGHDK, CDR2 SYGVNS. V dropped 7 bases and J dropped 0 bases, with 10 bases sitting between them. There are 15 residues in the CDR3. The CDR3: CASTSPDSGANVLTF. The DNA for the CDR3 is TGTGCCAGCACTTCACCCGACTCTGGGGCCAACGTCCTGACTTTC.

The genes are TRBV6-5 and TRBJ1-2; possibly TRBD1 for D (6 bases). CDR1 is MNHEY, CDR2 SVGAGI, per germline. The CDR3 totals 15 residues. The V end was cut by 2 bases, the J end by 2 bases, with 12 bases between. The CDR3 coding sequence is TGTGCCAGCAGTTACGGGGGGCCGGGGAACTATGGCTACACCTTC. Translation: CASSYGGPGNYGYTF.

This chain uses TRBV7-8 with TRBJ2-2; D is unresolved. The CDR3 loop spans 12 amino acids. With 5 bases removed from V and 4 bases from J, the gap between germline ends came to 5 bases. Germline assignment: CDR1 SGHVS and CDR2 FQNEAQ. The CDR3 DNA sequence: TGTGCCAGCAGCCTCACCACCGGGGAGCTGTTTTTT. Its protein is CASSLTTGELFF.

The rearrangement links TRBV5-1 to TRBJ2-5; 12 bases fit TRBD1. J lost 0 bases, V lost 4 bases, and 4 bases had no gene match. There are 16 residues in the CDR3. The germline V gene has CDR1 SGHRS and CDR2 YFSETQ. CDR3 sequence reads: CASSGGTGGYQETQYF. As DNA, the CDR3 is TGCGCCAGCAGCGGAGGGACAGGGGGCTACCAAGAGACCCAGTACTTC.

The chain couples TRBV10-1 to TRBJ1-4; the D is unclear. Germline V CDR1 and CDR2: WNHNN, SYGVQD (reference sequence). The CDR3 has 14 residues. Trimming took off 0 bases at V and 3 bases at J, with 5 bases between the two ends. This CDR3 reads CASSESEANEKLFF. In DNA form, the CDR3 reads TGCGCCAGCAGTGAGTCGGAAGCTAATGAAAAACTGTTTTTT.

This clone was counted once. The gene calls are TRBV15 and TRBJ2-1; 7 positions match TRBD1. Trimming removed 0 bases from V and 5 bases from J; junction bases left unmatched: 16. There are 19 residues in the CDR3. CDR1 is LNHNV, CDR2 YYDKDF, per germline (reference sequence). CDR3 protein: CATSREVAATGTENNEQFF. The CDR3 nucleotides are TGTGCCACCAGCAGAGAGGTGGCCGCGACCGGGACAGAGAACAATGAGCAGTTCTTC. The full variable domain, with the rest looked up from reference TRBV15 and TRBJ2-1, is DAMVIQNPRYQVTQFGKPVTLSCSQTLNHNVMYWYQQKSSQAPKLLFHYYDKDFNNEADTPDNFQSRRPNTSFCFLDIRSPGLGDTAMYLCATSREVAATGTENNEQFFGPGTRLTVL.

The rearrangement joins TRBV7-6 to TRBJ2-7; 9 nucleotides match TRBD1. This CDR3 has 13 amino acids. The germline CDR1 and CDR2 sequences are SGHVS and FNYEAQ. The J segment lost 3 bases and the V segment lost 5 bases, leaving 2 bases of the junction unmatched. In DNA form, the CDR3 reads TGTGCCAGCAGCCGGACAGGGGACTACGAGCAGTACTTC. Translated, it gives CASSRTGDYEQYF.

The chain couples TRBV28 to TRBJ1-4; 8 nucleotides match TRBD1. V dropped 6 bases and J dropped 4; count of bases not matched to a gene: 10. CDR1 and CDR2 from the germline V gene are MDHEN and SYDVKM. The CDR3 has 16 amino acids. The DNA of the CDR3 is TGTGCCAGCAGACCTTACTGGACAGGGAATAATGAAAAACTGTTTTTT. Amino acid sequence: CASRPYWTGNNEKLFF.

The count of this clone is one. The gene calls are TRBV7-2 and TRBJ2-3, with D maybe TRBD2 (6 bases). The V gene lost 2 bases and the J gene lost 0 bases, with 12 bases spanning the gap. CDR1 is SGHTA, CDR2 FQGNSA, per germline. The length of the CDR3 is 16 residues. The DNA of the CDR3 is TGTGCCAGCAGCTTATTAGGGAGGTCGAGCACAGATACGCAGTATTTT. It encodes CASSLLGRSSTDTQYF.

This chain joins TRBV5-1 and TRBJ2-2; 10 bases map to TRBD1. The V gene's germline CDR1 is SGHRS and CDR2 YFSETQ. This CDR3 is 15 amino acids long. V was clipped by 5 bases and J by 3 bases; unmatched bases: 4. The CDR3 DNA reads TGCGCCAGCAGGGCCGGGACAGGGGACACCGGGGAGCTGTTTTTT. It specifies CASRAGTGDTGELFF.

The J gene is TRBJ2-1, the V gene TRBV5-1; a possible D gene is TRBD2 (5 bases). V lost 5 bases to trimming and J lost 9 bases, with 12 bases between them. This CDR3 has 12 amino acids. Looked up from germline, CDR1 is SGHRS and CDR2 is YFSETQ. The CDR3 DNA follows: TGCGCCAGCAGGACTACTTCGGGTGAGCAGTTCTTC. Protein product: CASRTTSGEQFF.

This clone was found a few times. V usage is TRBV19 and J usage is TRBJ2-2; D gene ambiguous. The CDR3 consists of 15 residues. The ends were cut back, 5 bases at V and 6 bases at J, with 16 bases in the middle. Looked up from germline, CDR1 is LNHDA and CDR2 is SQIVND (reference sequence). CDR3 DNA: TGTGCCAGTAGTGACCCCCTGGGCCAAGCCGGGGAGCTGTTTTTT. It yields the protein CASSDPLGQAGELFF.

This chain connects TRBV29-1 to TRBJ1-3, with D possibly being TRBD1 (6 bases). Trimming took off 4 bases at V and 0 bases at J, with 16 bases between the two ends. The CDR3 contains 16 residues. In germline, CDR1 is SQVTM, CDR2 ANQGSEA. The DNA of the CDR3 is TGCAGCGTTGTGGGGGGGGCAGGAGGCTCTGGAAACACCATATATTTT. Encoded protein: CSVVGGAGGSGNTIYF.

The chain uses TRBV10-3 and TRBJ2-7, with 9 nucleotides matching TRBD1. This CDR3 region has 12 residues. The germline V gene has CDR1 ENHRY and CDR2 SYGVKD. V lost 8 bases to trimming and J lost 7 bases; unmatched junction nucleotides: 6. CDR3 coding DNA: TGTGCCATCGGGGACAGGGCGCAAGAGCAGTACTTC. Its protein is CAIGDRAQEQYF.

The rearrangement links TRBV28 to TRBJ2-1; D is unclear. This CDR3 is 12 amino acids long. Germline loops: CDR1 MDHEN, CDR2 SYDVKM. Trimming took off 5 bases at V and 5 bases at J, with 7 bases between the two ends. The CDR3 coding sequence is TGTGCCAGCAGTGTCCGAGACAATGAGCAGTTCTTC. It translates to CASSVRDNEQFF. Full variable domain (remainder filled in from reference TRBV28 and TRBJ2-1): DVKVTQSSRYLVKRTGEKVFLECVQDMDHENMFWYRQDPGLGLRLIYFSYDVKMKEKGDIPEGYSVSREKKERFSLILESASTNQTSMYLCASSVRDNEQFFGPGTRLTVL.

The DNA for the CDR3 is TGTGCCAGCAACGAGAGGGACTATGGCTACACCTTC. Amino acids: CASNERDYGYTF. The chain employs TRBV6-1 and TRBJ1-2; D remains unclear. Between the trimmed V and J ends, which lost 7 bases and 3 bases, there was a span of 9 bases. The length of the CDR3 is 12 residues. Germline V gene sequence: CDR1 MNHNS, CDR2 SASEGT.

The V call is TRBV9, the J call TRBJ1-3; TRBD1 matches at 9 bases. Per the germline V gene, CDR1 is SGDLS and CDR2 is YYNGEE. This CDR3 comprises 15 residues. J gave up 6 bases and V 3 bases, and 7 bases lay outside the gene matches. Written as DNA, the CDR3 is TGTGCCAGCAGCGCGGGACAGGGAGGCGTAAACACCATATATTTT. This codes for CASSAGQGGVNTIYF.

In DNA, the CDR3 is TGTGCCAGCAGCCCGGGGCCTAGCTCCTACGAGCAGTACTTC. It is translated as CASSPGPSSYEQYF. The V call is TRBV7-3, the J call TRBJ2-7; D is tentatively TRBD1 or TRBD2 (5 bases each). Germline V CDR1 and CDR2: SGHTA, FQGTGA. Trimming took off 5 bases at V and 0 bases at J, with 11 bases between the two ends. This CDR3 region has 14 residues.

This rearrangement joins TRBV6-1 to TRBJ2-1; D ambiguous. V was cut by 4 bases and J by 5 bases, with 3 bases left in between. Germline CDR1 is MNHNS and CDR2 is SASEGT. The length of the CDR3 is 11 residues. CDR3 in DNA: TGTGCCAGCAGTGCAAACAATGAGCAGTTCTTC. Amino acid sequence: CASSANNEQFF.